This T cell receptor beta chain was captured by sequencing in a study of early T cells in non-severe SARS-CoV-2 infection. About the study: Chains were unpaired, as sequencing was done on bulk RNA from unsorted whole blood.

This clonotype was detected many times. The V end lost 1 base, the J end lost 3 bases, and 10 bases lay between the germline ends. The length of the CDR3 is 15 residues. Individual cDNA molecules carried attached unique molecular identifiers. A single record per CDR3 protein comes from TCRdb applying MiXCR to the 5' RACE reads. The sample lists over 30,000 distinct CDR3 sequences, 4.5% to 5% occurring once. Sequenced sample: whole blood. The sequence came from an adult who was a healthcare worker with PCR-confirmed SARS-CoV-2 infection or an uninfected control (not recorded which). The J gene is TRBJ2-1, the V gene TRBV12-3 or TRBV12-4; D perhaps matches TRBD1 (6 bases). The CDR3 bases are TGTGCCAGCAGTTTAGGGGGGCTTCTCTACAATGAGCAGTTCTTC. This sequence encodes CASSLGGLLYNEQFF.